These T cell receptor beta chains were read from a single sample in a study of liver allograft versus peripheral blood T cells. TCRdb called the reads again in MiXCR, with one record for every CDR3 protein. Here the sample spans approximately 10,000 distinct CDR3 sequences, 15% to 20% being singletons. The receptors originated from a human patient who had a liver transplant. Certain T cells may be donor cells from the graft. Each CDR3 is given with its conserved first and last residue. Fields, in order: V gene, J gene, CDR3 protein.

>TRBV6-5|TRBJ2-6
CASSSPFGANVLTF
>TRBV10-1|TRBJ2-5
CASSESGGAETQYF
>TRBV11-3|TRBJ1-1
CASSLVPNTEAFF
>TRBV10-1|TRBJ2-5
CASSASMVETQYF
>TRBV6-5|TRBJ2-7
CASSYWTKGQSYEQYF
>TRBV27|TRBJ2-2
CASSLSWTGSTGELFF
>TRBV27|TRBJ1-2
CASSLDNYGYTF
>TRBV11-2|TRBJ1-1
CASRPNTEAFF
>TRBV19|TRBJ1-5
CATSYRGGQPQHF
>TRBV24-1|TRBJ2-5
CATSDLHSQETQYF
>TRBV18|TRBJ1-1
CASSPDRGRGTEAFF
>TRBV30|TRBJ1-5
CAWSVGNSQPQHF
>TRBV29-1|TRBJ1-2
CSVERGNGHTF
>TRBV10-3|TRBJ2-6
CAISEGWGFGANVLTF
>TRBV20-1|TRBJ2-3
CSAAISTDTQYF
>TRBV10-3|TRBJ1-1
CAISAAGDLNTEAFF
>TRBV28|TRBJ2-3
CASSSGQVSDTQYF
>TRBV24-1|TRBJ2-5
CATTGRGGETQYF
>TRBV20-1|TRBJ2-7
CSAARHAGGSYEQYF
>TRBV19|TRBJ2-7
CASSTGRDEAEQYF
>TRBV6-1|TRBJ2-5
CASSEAGTGGRETQYF
>TRBV7-2|TRBJ2-7
CASSLGVGDYREEQYF
>TRBV5-4|TRBJ1-4
CASSTGQGGEKLFF
>TRBV20-1|TRBJ1-2
CSASTGANYGYTF
>TRBV18|TRBJ1-2
CASSPRKGGGYTF
>TRBV28|TRBJ1-2
CASRTGAGSNYGYTF
>TRBV10-3|TRBJ1-4
CAISELPNEKLFF
>TRBV5-1|TRBJ2-2
CASSLGRNTGELFF
>TRBV6-5|TRBJ2-1
CASENRQSHNEQFF
>TRBV7-9|TRBJ2-1
CASSLAALNEQFF
>TRBV7-9|TRBJ2-3
CASSSSGTDTQYF
>TRBV10-3|TRBJ1-2
CASNRDIANYGYTF
>TRBV10-3|TRBJ1-1
CATSGQKNTEAFF
>TRBV11-2|TRBJ1-6
CASSSRTLYNSPLHF
>TRBV20-1|TRBJ1-6
CSAPFRAYNSPLHF
>TRBV12-3/TRBV12-4|TRBJ2-1
CASSLSGQKTYNEQFF
>TRBV7-9|TRBJ2-3
CASSLAGWESTDTQYF
>TRBV6-2/TRBV6-3|TRBJ1-2
CASSRDGAYGYTF
>TRBV5-4|TRBJ1-1
CASSLGGSGNTEAFF
>TRBV25-1|TRBJ1-1
CASAPTGTIPEAFF
>TRBV19|TRBJ2-2
CASSRSTSPGELFF
>TRBV18|TRBJ1-2
CASSPNTGYGYTF
>TRBV7-9|TRBJ2-7
CASTAVGGSYEQYF
>TRBV14|TRBJ1-1
CASSQVIRGNTEAFF
>TRBV20-1|TRBJ1-1
CSASTGSNTEAFF
>TRBV12-3/TRBV12-4|TRBJ1-1
CASIPRWGNTEAFF
>TRBV28|TRBJ1-4
CASHPGQGKEKLFF
>TRBV27|TRBJ2-5
CASRPTPPQETQYF
>TRBV6-1|TRBJ2-2
CASRGLAGLGELFF
>TRBV9|TRBJ2-7
CASSVGLGSSYEQYF
>TRBV5-6|TRBJ1-1
CASSLLVAGAEAFF
>TRBV29-1|TRBJ2-7
CSVTTGTTYEQYF
>TRBV6-6|TRBJ2-1
CASSYSAYNEQFF
>TRBV6-5|TRBJ1-5
CASSNTGNQPQHF
>TRBV12-3/TRBV12-4|TRBJ1-1
CASRGLNTEAFF
>TRBV30|TRBJ2-1
CAWSGGTGDGNEQFF
>TRBV7-9|TRBJ2-1
CAGMGLYAYNEQFF